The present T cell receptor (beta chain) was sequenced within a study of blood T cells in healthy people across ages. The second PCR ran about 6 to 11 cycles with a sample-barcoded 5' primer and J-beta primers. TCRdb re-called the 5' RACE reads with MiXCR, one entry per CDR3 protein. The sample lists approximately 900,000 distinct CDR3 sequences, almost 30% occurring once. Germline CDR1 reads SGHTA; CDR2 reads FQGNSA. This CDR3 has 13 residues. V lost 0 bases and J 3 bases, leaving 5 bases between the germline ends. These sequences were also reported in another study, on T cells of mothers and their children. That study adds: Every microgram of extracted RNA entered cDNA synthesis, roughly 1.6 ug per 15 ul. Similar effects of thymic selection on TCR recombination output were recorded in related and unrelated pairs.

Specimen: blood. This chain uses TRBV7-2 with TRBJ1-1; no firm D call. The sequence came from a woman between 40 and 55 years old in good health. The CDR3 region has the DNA TGTGCCAGCAGCTTAGCGCCGGACACTGAAGCTTTCTTT. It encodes CASSLAPDTEAFF.